The 7 T cell receptor beta chains reported below all come from one sample, sequenced in a study of cytomegalovirus exposure and HLA in healthy donors. In the PCR, 60 Vbeta and 13 Jbeta primers were used. Data came from immunoSEQ multiplex PCR; TCRdb stores just in-frame clones and leaves some out. Seen here are 150,000 to 200,000 clones, 62% observed once, and the top ten hold around 3%. The source material was PBMCs. The source of these receptors is a man aged 40-55 years in good health and CMV-seronegative.

V gene TRBV30 combines with J gene TRBJ1-2, with D perhaps TRBD1 (5 bases). The CDR3 sequence is 11 residues long. Deletions cut 7 bases from V and 4 bases from J, with 10 bases between. Per the germline V gene, CDR1 is GTSNPN and CDR2 is SVGIG (reference sequence). This chain's CDR3 is CALVGAYGYTF. The CDR3 DNA reads as TGTGCCTTGGTAGGGGCCTATGGCTACACCTTC.

This chain uses TRBV27 with TRBJ2-7; TRBD2 aligns across 9 bases. Looked up from germline, CDR1 is MNHEY and CDR2 is SMNVEV (reference sequence). The V segment lost 7 bases and the J segment 3 bases; nucleotides outside the gene matches: 10. This CDR3 is 15 amino acids long. In nucleotides, the CDR3 is TGTGCCAGCACCTCAACCGGGACTAGCCTCTACGAGCAGTACTTC. Translation gives CASTSTGTSLYEQYF.

The chain employs TRBV29-1 and TRBJ1-1; D possibly corresponds to TRBD1 (5 bases). The CDR3 runs to 14 residues. Germline assignment: CDR1 SQVTM and CDR2 ANQGSEA. Trimming pared 8 bases from V and 9 bases from J, leaving 25 bases between. CDR3 region: CSSTAAGGLQKAFF. Written as DNA, the CDR3 is TGCAGCAGTACAGCCGCCGGGGGACTGCAAAAAGCTTTCTTT. Using reference TRBV29-1 and TRBJ1-1 for the parts outside the CDR3, the full variable domain is SAVISQKPSRDICQRGTSLTIQCQVDSQVTMMFWYRQQPGQSLTLIATANQGSEATYESGFVIDKFPISRPNLTFSTLTVSNMSPEDSSIYLCSSTAAGGLQKAFFGQGTRLTVV.

This rearrangement joins TRBV27 to TRBJ2-5; 11 positions agree with TRBD2. CDR1 is MNHEY, CDR2 SMNVEV, per germline (reference sequence). This CDR3 is 15 amino acids long. Trimming took 5 bases from V and 5 from J; bases not matched to a gene: 7. CDR3 coding DNA: TGTGCCAGCAGTCAAGGGACTAGCGGTCGGGAGACCCAGTACTTC. Residues: CASSQGTSGRETQYF.

The chain is built from TRBV14 and TRBJ2-7; D gene unclear. Germline V CDR1 and CDR2: SGHDN, FVKESK. V was clipped by 2 bases and J by 3 bases, with 14 bases between them. The CDR3 consists of 15 residues. CDR3 sequence: CASSQSWVHYYEQYF. CDR3 sequence (DNA): TGTGCCAGCAGCCAATCCTGGGTTCACTACTACGAGCAGTACTTC.

The J gene is TRBJ1-6, the V gene TRBV5-1; D is undetermined. The CDR3 length is 14 residues. V was clipped by 0 bases and J by 5 bases, with 6 bases between them. Germline CDR1 SGHRS, CDR2 YFSETQ. The CDR3 DNA reads as TGCGCCAGCAGCTTGGTGTCCGATAATTCACCCCTCCACTTT. It translates to CASSLVSDNSPLHF. Complete variable domain (other parts from reference TRBV5-1 and TRBJ1-6): KAGVTQTPRYLIKTRGQQVTLSCSPISGHRSVSWYQQTPGQGLQFLFEYFSETQRNKGNFPGRFSGRQFSNSRSEMNVSTLELGDSALYLCASSLVSDNSPLHFGNGTRLTVT.

The chain has TRBV6-6 and TRBJ1-4; D unclear. The germline V gene encodes CDR1 MNHNY and CDR2 SVGAGI (reference sequence). Trimming pared 6 bases from V and 6 bases from J, leaving 8 bases between. The CDR3 is 12 residues long. CDR3 bases: TGTGCCAGCAGGCAACCGGATGAAAAACTGTTTTTT. It yields the protein CASRQPDEKLFF.